The sequence of this T cell receptor beta chain was determined in a study of long-term antiretroviral therapy in people with HIV. Investigators performed immunoSEQ version v3.0 at survey level. Per sample, sequencing targeted about 40,000-50,000 T-cell genomes. Sequencing used immunoSEQ multiplex PCR; TCRdb keeps in-frame clones, though not all of them. Of 15,000 to 20,000 clones in the sample, around 80% were seen once. Trimming at V came to 10 bases and at J to 6 bases, leaving 7 bases not matched to a gene. This CDR3 contains 13 residues. Germline assignment: CDR1 SNHLY and CDR2 FYNNEI. The chain has TRBV2 and TRBJ1-4, with 8 positions matching TRBD1. Source: unsorted PBMCs, taken 0.5 years before starting antiretroviral therapy. This sequence was found in a woman aged 45-60 years with HIV. CDR3 sequence: CATQQGEDEKLFF. The CDR3 nucleotides read TGTGCCACCCAACAGGGGGAGGATGAAAAACTGTTTTTT.